This TCR beta chain is drawn from a study of CD8 T cells in ankylosing spondylitis. Broader study findings: Earlier reports found some motif variants in synovial fluid and blood in reactive arthritis. There was reportedly significant enrichment of clones that were disease-linked in matched ankylosing spondylitis synovial fluid. Blood of patients with ankylosing spondylitis appeared to be characterized by a TCR beta motif of several highly homologous variants.

Turning to this clonotype: Its antigen is not known.

The CDR3 length is 14 residues. Trimming removed 2 bases from V and 5 bases from J, with 12 bases in between. TCRdb reprocessed the 5' RACE reads with MiXCR, giving one entry per CDR3 protein. The sample holds hundreds of thousands of distinct CDR3 sequences, around 20% seen once. V is TRBV12-3 or TRBV12-4 and J is TRBJ1-1; possible D gene TRBD1, 5 bases. The sequencing sample was made of blood, either unsorted or a sorted T cell fraction (not recorded which). The receptor was isolated from a female donor with ankylosing spondylitis or in good health (not recorded which). CDR3 bases: TGTGCCAGCAGTTTACGCCAGGGAGGGACTGAAGCTTTCTTT. It encodes CASSLRQGGTEAFF.